One sample yielded the 11 T cell receptor beta chains listed below, sequenced in a study of T cells in Graves' hyperthyroidism and ophthalmopathy. From RNA transcripts, TCR beta CDR3 regions were amplified. HTBI primers were used for first-round RT-PCR of the TCR CDR3. One entry per CDR3 protein results from TCRdb running MiXCR on the multiplex PCR reads. Of hundreds of thousands of distinct CDR3 sequences in the sample, around 45% are singletons; the top ten hold nearly 8.5%. The specimen was peripheral blood or thyroid tissue (not recorded which). The receptor source for this set is a woman under 30 with Graves' hyperthyroidism.

The J gene is TRBJ2-2, the V gene TRBV10-3, with TRBD2 matching over 10 bases. The CDR3 is 14 residues long. With V trimmed by 9 bases and J by 2 bases, 3 bases remained unmatched. The V gene's germline CDR1 is ENHRY and CDR2 SYGVKD. CDR3 residues: CAIRTSGNTGELFF. As DNA, the CDR3 is TGTGCCATTAGGACTAGCGGTAACACCGGGGAGCTGTTTTTT.

This clonotype appeared many times. The chain couples TRBV29-1 to TRBJ2-5, with D possibly TRBD1 on 6 matching bases. The CDR3 totals 13 residues. Germline lookup yields CDR1 SQVTM and CDR2 ANQGSEA. The CDR3 spells CSAARDTQETQYF. The CDR3 nucleotides are TGCAGTGCAGCCCGGGACACCCAAGAGACCCAGTACTTC.

The rearrangement links TRBV25-1 to TRBJ1-2, with 9 bases that match TRBD1. The CDR3 is 16 amino acids. Germline CDR1 MGHDK, CDR2 SYGVNS. With V trimmed by 2 bases and J by 6 bases, 10 bases remained unmatched. CDR3 nucleotide sequence: TGTGCCAGCAGTGAACCCCGGGACAGGGACGTGAATGGCTACACCTTC. Residues: CASSEPRDRDVNGYTF.

This clonotype was recorded many times. This chain uses TRBV5-1 with TRBJ1-2; 7 bases agree with TRBD1. Trimming cost V 0 bases and J 4 bases; bases outside gene matches: 6. Looked up from germline, CDR1 is SGHRS and CDR2 is YFSETQ. The CDR3 is made up of 15 amino acids. The CDR3 sequence: CASSLDTGEGYGYTF. In DNA form, the CDR3 reads TGCGCCAGCAGCTTGGATACAGGGGAAGGCTATGGCTACACCTTC.

This chain uses TRBV29-1 with TRBJ1-1; 7 nucleotides line up with TRBD1. Trimming took 8 bases from V and 11 from J; bases not matched to a gene: 8. The CDR3 extends over 10 amino acids. Germline loops: CDR1 SQVTM, CDR2 ANQGSEA. The CDR3 DNA reads as TGCAGCATCCTGACAGGGTTTGCTTTCTTT. Encoded protein: CSILTGFAFF.

This sequence joins TRBV19 and TRBJ1-2; unclear D gene. V dropped 6 bases and J dropped 0 bases, with 8 bases sitting between them. CDR1 is LNHDA, CDR2 SQIVND, per germline (reference sequence). The CDR3 runs to 13 residues. In DNA, the CDR3 is TGTGCCAGTAGGGACCATGCTAACTATGGCTACACCTTC. It codes for CASRDHANYGYTF.

A word on this clonotype: An end of the junction differs from the germline gene, which may be a read error. The rearrangement links TRBV5-1 to TRBJ2-5, with TRBD1 as a possible D gene (5 bases). The CDR3 extends over 15 amino acids. Per the germline V gene, CDR1 is SGHRS and CDR2 is YFSETQ. DNA of the CDR3: TGTGCCAGCAGTTCCCAATCGGCCAGGGAAGAGACCCAGTACTTC. Translated: CASSSQSAREETQYF.

This clonotype was detected ten times or more. The gene calls are TRBV7-3 and TRBJ2-5; tentatively, D is TRBD2 (6 bases). This CDR3 spans 16 amino acids. V was cut by 0 bases and J by 0 bases, with 11 bases left in between. CDR1 is SGHTA, CDR2 FQGTGA, per germline. The CDR3: CASSLTSAGYQETQYF. The CDR3 nucleotides read TGTGCCAGCAGCTTAACGAGTGCGGGATACCAAGAGACCCAGTACTTC.

This clonotype showed up just a few times. Relative to the germline gene, one junction end is altered; a read error may explain this. The CDR3 is CASSADRGTEAFF. The DNA for the CDR3 is TGTGCCAGCAGTGCCGACAGAGGGACTGAAGCTTTCTTT. This chain links TRBV10-3 with TRBJ1-1, with D possibly matching TRBD1 (5 bases). Germline V CDR1 and CDR2: ENHRY, SYGVKD. This CDR3 has 13 residues.

The V gene is TRBV25-1, the J gene TRBJ1-2; TRBD1 aligns across 11 bases. Germline V gene data show CDR1 as MGHDK and CDR2 as SYGVNS. The CDR3 loop spans 15 amino acids. V lost 8 bases and J lost 6; bases outside the gene matches: 11. The CDR3: CASSPPWGQGDGYTF. As DNA, the CDR3 is TGTGCCAGCTCACCACCGTGGGGACAGGGGGATGGCTACACCTTC.

This clonotype turned up a few times. The V and J genes are TRBV7-9 and TRBJ2-5; 10 positions agree with TRBD1. This CDR3 has 13 amino acids. V lost 6 bases and J lost 5; bases outside the gene matches: 3. Germline V CDR1 and CDR2: SEHNR, FQNEAQ (reference sequence). The CDR3 DNA sequence: TGTGCCAGCAGGACAGGGGGCGCCGAGACCCAGTACTTC. This gives the protein CASRTGGAETQYF.